The 4 T cell receptor beta chains listed next were all sequenced from one sample in a study of preoperative IRX-2 immunotherapy in early breast cancer. Produced via immunoSEQ multiplex PCR; TCRdb's table is partial and in-frame only. Altogether roughly 43,000 clones are present, roughly 95% being singletons, with the ten largest covering over 1.5%. The treatment is: preoperative locoregional IRX-2 cytokine immunotherapy. Material: tumor tissue, obtained after IRX-2 immunotherapy. The receptors were gathered from a human donor with breast cancer.

The chain couples TRBV7-2 to TRBJ1-1; D call uncertain. Per the germline V gene, CDR1 is SGHTA and CDR2 is FQGNSA. Deletions cut 3 bases from V and 6 bases from J, with 11 bases between. This CDR3 has 13 amino acids. CDR3 DNA sequence: TGTGCCAGCAGCTTCCCCCTTGGGGCTGAAGCTTTCTTT. Protein product: CASSFPLGAEAFF.

The chain is built from TRBV11-2 and TRBJ2-1; TRBD2 agrees at 9 bases. Germline V gene sequence: CDR1 SGHAT, CDR2 FQNNGV. This CDR3 region has 15 residues. Germline trimming cut 6 bases from V and 8 bases from J; bases unmatched to any gene: 11. The CDR3 here is CASRSGGAGGYEQFF. CDR3 in DNA: TGTGCCAGCAGATCGGGGGGTGCGGGAGGGTATGAGCAGTTCTTC.

The chain uses TRBV9 and TRBJ2-3; 9 bases are a match to TRBD2. This CDR3 has 16 residues. Germline V gene sequence: CDR1 SGDLS, CDR2 YYNGEE. Trimming removed 0 bases from V and 2 bases from J; junction bases left unmatched: 4. CDR3 amino acids: CASSVGAGGPTDTQYF. CDR3 sequence (DNA): TGTGCCAGCAGCGTAGGGGCGGGGGGGCCCACAGATACGCAGTATTTT.

This clone was seen just once. The chain joins TRBV27 to TRBJ2-7; 9 bases align to TRBD1. Germline V gives CDR1 MNHEY, CDR2 SMNVEV (reference sequence). V was clipped by 6 bases and J by 0 bases; unmatched bases: 9. The CDR3 has 16 amino acids. CDR3 coding DNA: TGTGCCAGCAGGGATTTTGGGACAGGGAGCTCCTACGAGCAGTACTTC. Amino acid sequence: CASRDFGTGSSYEQYF.